This TCR beta chain was observed in a study of blood T cells in healthy people across ages. This clonotype has only a few counts. The use of a sample-barcoded 5' primer and a J-beta primer mix characterized a second PCR of 7 to 11 cycles. Every sample returned 3 million or more CDR3-containing paired-end reads. TCRdb ran MiXCR on the 5' RACE reads and lists one entry per CDR3 protein. The sample has 1.6 million or so distinct CDR3 sequences, around 36% seen once. The TCR originated in a woman under 40 in good health. Sequences were obtained from blood.

The CDR3: CASREGPYEQYF. The CDR3 bases are TGTGCCAGCCGGGAGGGCCCTTACGAGCAGTACTTC. The rearrangement joins TRBV6-4 to TRBJ2-5; 8 bases match TRBD2. The J call is doubtful: the DNA matches TRBJ2-7 better. The CDR3 runs to 12 residues. Germline assignment: CDR1 MRHNA and CDR2 SNTAGT.